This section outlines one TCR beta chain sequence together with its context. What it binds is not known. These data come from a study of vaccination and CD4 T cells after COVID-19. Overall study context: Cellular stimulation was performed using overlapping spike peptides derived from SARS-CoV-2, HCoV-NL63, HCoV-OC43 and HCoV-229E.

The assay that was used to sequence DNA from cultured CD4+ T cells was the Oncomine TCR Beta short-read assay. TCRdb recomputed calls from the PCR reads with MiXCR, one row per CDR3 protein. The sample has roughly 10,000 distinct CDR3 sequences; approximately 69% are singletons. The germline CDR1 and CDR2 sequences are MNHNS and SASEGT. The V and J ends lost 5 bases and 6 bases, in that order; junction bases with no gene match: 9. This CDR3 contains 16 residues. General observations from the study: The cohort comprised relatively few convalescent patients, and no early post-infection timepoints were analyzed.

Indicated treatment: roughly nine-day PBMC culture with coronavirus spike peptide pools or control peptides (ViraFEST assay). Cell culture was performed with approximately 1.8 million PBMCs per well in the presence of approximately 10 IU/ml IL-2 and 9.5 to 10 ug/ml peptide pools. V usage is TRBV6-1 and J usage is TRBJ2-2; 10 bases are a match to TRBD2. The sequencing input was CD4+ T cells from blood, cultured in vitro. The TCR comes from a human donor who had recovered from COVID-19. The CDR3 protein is CASSQRTAGGAGELFF. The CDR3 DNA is TGTGCCAGCAGTCAGAGGACAGCGGGGGGGGCCGGGGAGCTGTTTTTT.